The 32 T cell receptor beta chains below all came from one sample that was sequenced in a study of CD4 T cells in relation to SARS-CoV-2 and coronaviruses. The antigens for these receptors are not known. Here immunoSEQ multiplex PCR was the method, and the copy in TCRdb shows in-frame clones only, minus some. Among tens of thousands of clones listed, about 70% were seen once. The unexposed donors gave CD4+ T cells in about 2010-2019, prior to COVID-19. CD4+ T cells were isolated from the cells after more than 8 days of culture. The sequenced sample was CD4+ T cells from PBMCs, cultured in vitro. The receptor set was obtained from a human donor in good health.

Worth noting for this clone: Within the sample, other DNA sequences also encode this same CDR3. The chain carries TRBV9 and TRBJ2-3; 13 bases line up with TRBD2. The CDR3 is made up of 16 amino acids. Germline V gene data show CDR1 as SGDLS and CDR2 as YYNGEE. J was trimmed by 3 bases and V by 3 bases; bases with no gene match: 4. The chain's CDR3 is CASSAGLAGSTDTQYF. In nucleotides, the CDR3 is TGTGCCAGCAGCGCGGGACTAGCGGGAAGTACAGATACGCAGTATTTT.

Here the CDR3 reads CAWSSLRERYEQYF. The CDR3 DNA sequence: TGTGCCTGGAGTAGCTTAAGGGAACGCTACGAGCAGTACTTC. This sequence joins TRBV30 and TRBJ2-7; D is undetermined. The CDR3 contains 14 residues. Germline values: CDR1 GTSNPN, CDR2 SVGIG (reference sequence). V was pared by 2 bases and J by 3 bases, with 14 bases between.

This rearrangement joins TRBV7-8 to TRBJ1-4; maybe TRBD1 (5 bases). The CDR3 length is 16 residues. The ends were cut back, 1 base at V and 5 bases at J, with 14 bases in the middle. CDR1 and CDR2 from the germline V gene are SGHVS and FQNEAQ. In nucleotides, the CDR3 is TGTGCCAGCAGCTTAGAACCGGGACGAGGGAATGAAAAACTGTTTTTT. This gives the protein CASSLEPGRGNEKLFF. The variable domain in full, completed from reference TRBV7-8 and TRBJ1-4, reads GAGVSQSPRYKVAKRGQDVALRCDPISGHVSLFWYQQALGQGPEFLTYFQNEAQLDKSGLPSDRFFAERPEGSVSTLKIQRTQQEDSAVYLCASSLEPGRGNEKLFFGSGTQLSVL.

J is TRBJ2-1 and V is TRBV6-5; D not resolved. Trimming stripped 4 bases from V and 0 bases from J, with 13 bases between. Germline loops: CDR1 MNHEY, CDR2 SVGAGI. The CDR3 runs 16 residues. The CDR3 reads CASSSSQTSSYNEQFF. For the CDR3, the DNA is TGTGCCAGCAGTTCCTCCCAGACGAGCTCCTACAATGAGCAGTTCTTC.

The chain has TRBV11-2 and TRBJ2-5; 9 nucleotides agree with TRBD2. The CDR3 runs 15 residues. V shed 5 bases and J 5 bases; nucleotides not matched to a gene: 9. Germline V gene sequence: CDR1 SGHAT, CDR2 FQNNGV. DNA of the CDR3: TGTGCCAGCAGCGGGGGAGCGGGAGGTCCGGAGACCCAGTACTTC. This codes for CASSGGAGGPETQYF.

The V gene is TRBV5-1, the J gene TRBJ2-3, with a tentative D call TRBD2 (5 bases). Trimming pared 4 bases from V and 3 bases from J, leaving 12 bases between. Germline CDR1 is SGHRS and CDR2 is YFSETQ. The CDR3 consists of 14 residues. The CDR3 DNA reads as TGCGCCAGCAGCCCGGGGAAGAATACAGATACGCAGTATTTT. It yields the protein CASSPGKNTDTQYF. The full variable domain, completed using reference TRBV5-1 and TRBJ2-3, is KAGVTQTPRYLIKTRGQQVTLSCSPISGHRSVSWYQQTPGQGLQFLFEYFSETQRNKGNFPGRFSGRQFSNSRSEMNVSTLELGDSALYLCASSPGKNTDTQYFGPGTRLTVL.

The chain uses TRBV9 and TRBJ2-3; TRBD2 aligns across 9 bases. V dropped 4 bases and J dropped 0; count of bases not matched to a gene: 6. This CDR3 contains 16 residues. Per the germline V gene, CDR1 is SGDLS and CDR2 is YYNGEE. The CDR3 nucleotides read TGTGCCAGCAGCCCGCTAGCGGGGTCGAGCACAGATACGCAGTATTTT. This sequence encodes CASSPLAGSSTDTQYF.

The chain links TRBV4-1 to TRBJ1-6; TRBD1 might be the D (6 bases). Trimming stripped 3 bases from V and 5 bases from J, with 17 bases between. This CDR3 contains 17 residues. CDR1 is MGHRA, CDR2 YSYEKL, per germline. The CDR3 protein is CASSQPTGFGNNSPLHF. The CDR3 DNA reads as TGCGCCAGCAGCCAGCCGACAGGTTTTGGTAATAATTCACCCCTCCACTTT.

J is TRBJ2-7 and V is TRBV11-2; a possible D gene is TRBD1 (6 bases). In germline, CDR1 is SGHAT, CDR2 FQNNGV. V was cut by 5 bases and J by 6 bases, with 20 bases left in between. The CDR3 runs 15 residues. The CDR3 here is CASSPRRQDEGEQYF. The CDR3 nucleotides read TGTGCCAGCAGCCCAAGACGACAGGACGAGGGCGAGCAGTACTTC.

The chain is built from TRBV4-1 and TRBJ2-7; D ambiguous. The V end was cut by 2 bases, the J end by 0 bases, with 8 bases between. The germline gives CDR1 MGHRA, CDR2 YSYEKL. The CDR3 consists of 14 residues. The CDR3, as DNA: TGCGCCAGCAGCCAAACCCCAGGCTCCTACGAGCAGTACTTC. Translated: CASSQTPGSYEQYF.

V usage is TRBV4-2 and J usage is TRBJ2-7; 8 nucleotides agree with TRBD2. Per the germline V gene, CDR1 is LGHNA and CDR2 is YNFKEQ. This CDR3 has 19 amino acids. J lost 4 bases, V lost 2 bases, and 19 bases had no gene match. The chain's CDR3 is CASSQQTVGSGSIMYEQYF. The CDR3 nucleotides read TGTGCCAGCAGCCAACAAACCGTAGGGAGCGGGAGTATTATGTACGAGCAGTACTTC.

This clone was picked up one time. The chain combines TRBV21-1 with TRBJ2-7; the DNA was not used to check the table's D call, TRBD2. TRBV21-1 is designated a pseudogene. This CDR3 region has 16 residues. The DNA of the CDR3 is TGTGCCAGCAGCAAAGTCGGGACTAGCGGGACCTACGAGCAGTACTTC. Translated, it gives CASSKVGTSGTYEQYF.

This chain uses TRBV6-5 with TRBJ2-7; TRBD2 is a possible D gene (6 bases). CDR3 size: 16 residues. The germline V gene encodes CDR1 MNHEY and CDR2 SVGAGI. The germline V and J ends were trimmed by 0 bases and 3 bases, with 15 bases remaining between them. CDR3 protein: CASSYSIGGLGYEQYF. In DNA, the CDR3 is TGTGCCAGCAGTTACTCGATTGGAGGGTTGGGCTACGAGCAGTACTTC.

V and J are TRBV24-1 and TRBJ2-2; 7 bases match TRBD1. The CDR3 runs to 16 residues. V gave up 0 bases and J gave up 4 bases; unmatched junction bases: 4. Germline V gene data show CDR1 as KGHDR and CDR2 as SFDVKD. CDR3 nucleotides: TGTGCCACCAGTGATTTGGAGGGGGCGTTCACCGGGGAGCTGTTTTTT. Amino acids: CATSDLEGAFTGELFF.

The chain's CDR3 is CASSLSGTLYEQYF. CDR3 nucleotides: TGCGCCAGCAGCTTGTCTGGCACCCTCTACGAGCAGTACTTC. V usage is TRBV5-1 and J usage is TRBJ2-7, with D unclear. Germline V lookup: CDR1 SGHRS, CDR2 YFSETQ. Between the trimmed V and J ends, which lost 1 base and 3 bases, there was a span of 11 bases. The CDR3 spans 14 residues.

The chain links TRBV5-8 to TRBJ2-1; D gene uncertain. Trimming shortened V by 0 bases and J by 4 bases, and 11 bases separated the two germline ends. The CDR3 is made up of 15 amino acids. From germline, CDR1 is SGHTS and CDR2 YDEGEE. This CDR3 reads CASSLGLAVYNEQFF. CDR3 nucleotides: TGTGCCAGCAGCTTGGGGTTGGCGGTATACAATGAGCAGTTCTTC.

This rearrangement joins TRBV11-2 to TRBJ2-1; D is possibly TRBD2 (6 bases). Trimming took 1 base from V and 7 from J, leaving 11 bases between them. Germline values: CDR1 SGHAT, CDR2 FQNNGV. The CDR3 runs 14 residues. The CDR3 here is CASSLAGVGNEQFF. The CDR3 DNA reads TGTGCCAGCAGCTTAGCGGGAGTGGGGAATGAGCAGTTCTTC.

The chain is built from TRBV2 and TRBJ1-6; 9 bases fit TRBD1. CDR1 and CDR2 from the germline V gene are SNHLY and FYNNEI. The CDR3 runs 14 residues. V dropped 5 bases and J dropped 10; count of bases not matched to a gene: 6. DNA of the CDR3: TGTGCCAGCAGTTCCGGGACAGGGTCCTCACCCCTCCACTTT. It yields the protein CASSSGTGSSPLHF.

This chain links TRBV19 with TRBJ1-5, with 7 bases aligning to TRBD1. Trimming took 4 bases from V and 6 from J; bases not matched to a gene: 3. Germline lookup yields CDR1 LNHDA and CDR2 SQIVND (reference sequence). The CDR3 has 13 amino acids. CDR3 protein: CASSNTGVQPQHF. DNA for the CDR3: TGTGCCAGTAGTAACACAGGGGTTCAGCCCCAGCATTTT.

This rearrangement joins TRBV19 to TRBJ1-1, with D maybe TRBD1 (6 bases). The CDR3 loop spans 14 amino acids. The germline gives CDR1 LNHDA, CDR2 SQIVND (reference sequence). V lost 7 bases, J lost 3 bases, and 15 bases lay in between. The CDR3, as DNA: TGTGCCAGTACCGAGATGACAGGATACACTGAAGCTTTCTTT. Translating it yields CASTEMTGYTEAFF.

The genes are TRBV19 and TRBJ2-3, with 7 bases fitting TRBD1. Germline lookup yields CDR1 LNHDA and CDR2 SQIVND (reference sequence). J was trimmed by 5 bases and V by 3 bases; bases with no gene match: 8. The CDR3 spans 15 residues. The CDR3 region has the DNA TGTGCCAGTAGTATGGTGACAGGGTGGATAGATACGCAGTATTTT. Protein sequence: CASSMVTGWIDTQYF.

V is TRBV19 and J is TRBJ2-7, with D possibly matching TRBD1 (5 bases). Trimming shortened V by 5 bases and J by 4 bases, and 12 bases separated the two germline ends. The CDR3 consists of 13 residues. Germline CDR1 reads LNHDA; CDR2 reads SQIVND (reference sequence). CDR3 coding DNA: TGTGCCAGTAGTGTCAGGGTACGGTACGAGCAGTACTTC. Its protein is CASSVRVRYEQYF.

The V call is TRBV12-5, the J call TRBJ2-2, with 9 bases aligning to TRBD1. The germline gives CDR1 LGHNT, CDR2 FRNRAP. The CDR3 loop spans 15 amino acids. J lost 5 bases, V lost 5 bases, and 6 bases had no gene match. The CDR3 nucleotides are TGTGCTAGTGGTCTTCGGGACAGGGAGACCGGGGAGCTGTTTTTT. Translated: CASGLRDRETGELFF.

The chain recombines TRBV6-4 with TRBJ1-1, with D perhaps matching TRBD1 (5 bases). V lost 6 bases, J lost 1 base, and 9 bases lay in between. The CDR3 runs to 13 residues. Per germline, CDR1 MRHNA and CDR2 SNTAGT. The CDR3, as DNA: TGTGCCAGCAGGGCGGACACGAACACTGAAGCTTTCTTT. Translating it yields CASRADTNTEAFF.

The chain is built from TRBV5-1 and TRBJ2-1, with TRBD2 identical over 10 bases. The germline V gene encodes CDR1 SGHRS and CDR2 YFSETQ. This CDR3 has 16 residues. V trimming: 3 bases; J trimming: 5 bases; junction bases outside the gene matches: 8. CDR3 DNA sequence: TGCGCCAGCAGCTCAATAGCGGGAGGTCCCCACAATGAGCAGTTCTTC. It encodes CASSSIAGGPHNEQFF.

The chain carries TRBV10-3 and TRBJ1-5; D is unclear. Trimming removed 3 bases from V and 3 bases from J, with 6 bases in between. The CDR3 is made up of 13 amino acids. Germline V gene data show CDR1 as ENHRY and CDR2 as SYGVKD. Here the CDR3 reads CAISEGINQPQHF. In nucleotides, the CDR3 is TGTGCCATCAGTGAAGGGATCAATCAGCCCCAGCATTTT.

The chain combines TRBV5-4 with TRBJ2-4; unclear D gene. Trimming pared 2 bases from V and 7 bases from J, leaving 7 bases between. The CDR3 has 12 amino acids. The germline V gene has CDR1 SGHNT and CDR2 YYREEE (reference sequence). CDR3 DNA: TGTGCCAGCAGCTTCGACCACAACATTCAGTACTTC. This translates into CASSFDHNIQYF.

The CDR3 protein is CASSSPGQGNYGYTF. The CDR3 coding sequence is TGTGCCAGCAGCTCTCCGGGACAGGGGAACTATGGCTACACCTTC. The genes are TRBV5-4 and TRBJ1-2; 10 bases align to TRBD1. The trim removed 3 bases at V and 2 bases at J, leaving 4 bases unmatched. The length of the CDR3 is 15 residues. Germline loops: CDR1 SGHNT, CDR2 YYREEE (reference sequence).

This clone appeared a few times. The chain combines TRBV5-6 with TRBJ1-1; weak D call: TRBD1 (5 bases). Trimming cost V 0 bases and J 8 bases, with 8 bases left between them. This CDR3 spans 12 amino acids. CDR1 and CDR2 from the germline V gene are SGHDT and YYEEEE. The CDR3 sequence is CASSLGDREAFF. The CDR3 nucleotides are TGTGCCAGCAGCTTGGGCGACAGAGAAGCTTTCTTT.

This chain connects TRBV11-2 to TRBJ2-5; 9 nucleotides agree with TRBD2. Germline values: CDR1 SGHAT, CDR2 FQNNGV. CDR3 length: 17 amino acids. V was pared by 3 bases and J by 3 bases, with 11 bases of the junction left unmatched. For the CDR3, the DNA is TGTGCCAGCAGCTTGGGGACCCTAGCGGGAAGGAAAGAGACCCAGTACTTC. It translates to CASSLGTLAGRKETQYF. The full variable domain, rest sourced from reference TRBV11-2 and TRBJ2-5, is EAGVAQSPRYKIIEKRQSVAFWCNPISGHATLYWYQQILGQGPKLLIQFQNNGVVDDSQLPKDRFSAERLKGVDSTLKIQPAKLEDSAVYLCASSLGTLAGRKETQYFGPGTRLLVL.

The chain has TRBV10-3 and TRBJ1-4; D uncertain. Germline CDR1 ENHRY, CDR2 SYGVKD. This CDR3 has 13 residues. V lost 10 bases and J 0 bases, leaving 9 bases between the germline ends. CDR3: CATRAPTNEKLFF. In DNA, the CDR3 is TGTGCCACCCGGGCCCCAACTAATGAAAAACTGTTTTTT.

The rearrangement joins TRBV30 to TRBJ2-2; 9 bases match TRBD1. Germline CDR1 is GTSNPN and CDR2 is SVGIG (reference sequence). Trimming took 1 base from V and 1 from J; bases not matched to a gene: 1. The CDR3 spans 15 residues. The CDR3 nucleotides are TGTGCCTGGAGTGAGGACAGGGGGAACACCGGGGAGCTGTTTTTT. Protein: CAWSEDRGNTGELFF.